These 21 T cell receptor beta chains were all obtained from the same sample, sequenced in a study of blood T cells in healthy people across ages. Primed by a sample-barcoded 5' primer and a J-beta primer mix, a second PCR proceeded for about 6 to 12 cycles. Each CDR3 protein gets one entry after TCRdb re-called the 5' RACE reads with MiXCR. In the table there are about 800,000 distinct CDR3 sequences, 46% of which are singletons. Sequenced material: blood. The receptors were gathered from an elderly man in good health.

The chain links TRBV4-2 to TRBJ2-1; possibly TRBD1 or TRBD2 for D (6 bases each). Trimming removed 1 base at V and 5 bases at J, with 15 bases between. The CDR3 has 16 amino acids. CDR1 LGHNA and CDR2 YNFKEQ come from the germline V gene. CDR3 sequence (DNA): TGTGCCAGCAGCCAAGGACAGGCTAGCGCCCACAATGAGCAGTTCTTC. This translates into CASSQGQASAHNEQFF.

This chain connects TRBV12-3 or TRBV12-4 to TRBJ1-3; TRBD1 is a possible D gene (5 bases). This CDR3 has 16 residues. V was shortened by 3 bases and J by 0 bases, with 12 bases between the two germline ends. CDR3 in DNA: TGTGCCAGCAGTTTCGGGGGAACGGGCTCTGGAAACACCATATATTTT. Amino acids: CASSFGGTGSGNTIYF.

This CDR3 reads CASSLTTTGSTDTQYF. DNA for the CDR3: TGTGCCAGCAGCTTAACAACTACAGGGAGCACAGATACGCAGTATTTT. This chain uses TRBV7-3 with TRBJ2-3; D may be TRBD1 (6 bases). With 0 bases removed from V and 0 bases from J, the gap between germline ends came to 10 bases. Germline CDR1 SGHTA, CDR2 FQGTGA. The CDR3 is made up of 16 amino acids.

V is TRBV5-5 and J is TRBJ2-2; weak D call: TRBD2 (6 bases). The length of the CDR3 is 14 residues. CDR1 and CDR2 (germline): SGHKS, YYEKEE (reference sequence). With 4 bases removed from V and 2 bases from J, the gap between germline ends came to 9 bases. This CDR3 is CASSVLANTGELFF. The CDR3 DNA sequence: TGTGCCAGCAGCGTACTAGCAAACACCGGGGAGCTGTTTTTT.

This clonotype was picked up a small number of times. The J gene is TRBJ2-7, the V gene TRBV20-1; D is undetermined. Trimming removed 6 bases from V and 2 bases from J, with 20 bases in between. The germline V gene encodes CDR1 DFQATT and CDR2 SNEGSKA (reference sequence). This CDR3 spans 15 amino acids. Written as DNA, the CDR3 is TGCAGTGCCAATAAGCCCCGCCGCACTACCTACGAGCAGTACTTC. Translating it yields CSANKPRRTTYEQYF.

In regard to this clonotype: At one end the junction does not follow the germline gene, possibly because of a read error. The chain combines TRBV9 with TRBJ2-4; TRBD2 matches at 7 bases. The germline gives CDR1 SGDLS, CDR2 YYNGEE. This CDR3 is 17 amino acids long. This CDR3 reads CANSSLEGASGRSIQYF. The DNA for the CDR3 is TGTGCCAACAGCTCACTAGAAGGTGCTAGCGGAAGGAGCATTCAGTACTTC.

V usage is TRBV7-2 and J usage is TRBJ2-5, with D perhaps TRBD1 (6 bases). Near its end, the DNA agrees better with TRBJ2-1, so the J call may be wrong. CDR1 and CDR2 from the germline V gene are SGHTA and FQGNSA. The CDR3 totals 15 residues. CDR3 sequence (DNA): TGTGCCAGCAGCCCCCAGGGGTCTAGCCAAGAGACCCAGTTCTTC. It yields the protein CASSPQGSSQETQFF.

Comments on this clonotype: The junction departs from germline at one end; a sequencing error may be responsible. The chain carries TRBV10-3 and TRBJ1-6; D not certain. The germline gives CDR1 ENHRY, CDR2 SYGVKD. The CDR3 runs 14 residues. As DNA, the CDR3 is TGTGCCATCAGTGAGAACACGGAGGCTTCACCCCTCCACTTC. It specifies CAISENTEASPLHF.

The chain recombines TRBV29-1 with TRBJ2-3, with D unresolved. The length of the CDR3 is 14 residues. Per the germline V gene, CDR1 is SQVTM and CDR2 is ANQGSEA. V gave up 5 bases and J gave up 10 bases, with 22 bases separating them. The CDR3 bases are TGCAGCGTTAGGAGCCTAGAAGGGTTAGTTGCGCAGTATTTT. Its protein is CSVRSLEGLVAQYF.

This chain connects TRBV12-3 or TRBV12-4 to TRBJ2-5; no definite D call. V lost 5 bases to trimming and J lost 11 bases, with 18 bases between them. The CDR3 is 13 amino acids. As DNA, the CDR3 is TGTGCCAGCAGTCCGCTCCCCTTAAGTGAGCAGTACTTC. Amino acids: CASSPLPLSEQYF.

This clonotype was seen ten or more times. V and J are TRBV7-2 and TRBJ2-5; D uncertain. The CDR3 is 13 residues long. V was clipped by 7 bases and J by 3 bases, with 12 bases between them. CDR1 is SGHTA and CDR2 is FQGNSA in the germline V gene. DNA for the CDR3: TGTGCCAGCACCCCCGGGCCGAAAGAGACCCAGTACTTC. The encoded protein is CASTPGPKETQYF.

In its sample, this clonotype was seen many times. V usage is TRBV12-3 or TRBV12-4 and J usage is TRBJ2-7; TRBD2 aligns across 11 bases. J gave up 5 bases and V 5 bases, and 5 bases lay outside the gene matches. CDR3 size: 14 residues. The CDR3 DNA sequence: TGTGCCAGCAGTGGCCTAGCGGGAGGCCACGAGCAGTACTTC. Amino acid sequence: CASSGLAGGHEQYF.

The chain combines TRBV14 with TRBJ1-2, with D maybe TRBD1 (6 bases). The CDR3 runs to 17 residues. Germline V gene data show CDR1 as SGHDN and CDR2 as FVKESK. V was shortened by 4 bases and J by 3 bases, with 21 bases between the two germline ends. CDR3 in amino acids: CASSLTSRDIRDYGYTF. The CDR3 DNA is TGTGCCAGCAGCCTCACCTCCCGGGACATCCGGGACTATGGCTACACCTTC.

The rearrangement joins TRBV28 to TRBJ2-5; tentatively, D is TRBD2 (6 bases). The CDR3 loop spans 16 amino acids. V gave up 5 bases and J gave up 1 base, with 17 bases separating them. CDR1 and CDR2 (germline): MDHEN, SYDVKM. CDR3 DNA: TGTGCCAGCAGTCCCCCCCATGGGCGGGGCCAAGAGACCCAGTACTTC. As protein: CASSPPHGRGQETQYF.

This clonotype was observed a few times. The rearrangement links TRBV20-1 to TRBJ2-4; D might be TRBD2 (6 bases). The J call may not be correct, given that the DNA end is closer to TRBJ2-7. CDR1 and CDR2 from the germline V gene are DFQATT and SNEGSKA (reference sequence). This CDR3 is 16 amino acids long. CDR3 residues: CSATGTPPGSSYEQYF. DNA for the CDR3: TGCAGTGCAACCGGGACTCCCCCAGGGTCCTCTTACGAGCAGTACTTC.

J is TRBJ2-3 and V is TRBV6-1; the match to TRBD2 covers 11 bases. In germline, CDR1 is MNHNS, CDR2 SASEGT. V was pared by 3 bases and J by 6 bases, with 5 bases of the junction left unmatched. This CDR3 region has 15 residues. CDR3 nucleotide sequence: TGTGCCAGCAGTGACCTAGCGGGGGGTTTTGATACGCAGTATTTT. This translates into CASSDLAGGFDTQYF.

This clonotype was observed at least ten times. The chain recombines TRBV11-3 with TRBJ1-1; possible D gene TRBD1, 5 bases. Per germline, CDR1 SGHNT and CDR2 YENEEA. Trimming took off 5 bases at V and 0 bases at J, with 10 bases between the two ends. The CDR3 covers 14 residues. The CDR3 DNA is TGTGCCAGCAGCCTCCCGGGGGTGAACACTGAAGCTTTCTTT. The encoded protein is CASSLPGVNTEAFF.

In its sample, this clonotype was seen once. The V gene is TRBV6-2 or TRBV6-3, the J gene TRBJ1-1; D call uncertain. The ends were cut back, 2 bases at V and 0 bases at J, with 7 bases in the middle. The CDR3 contains 14 residues. Germline V gene lookup returns CDR1 MNHEY and CDR2 SVGEGT. The CDR3 protein is CASSYTRLNTEAFF. In DNA, the CDR3 is TGTGCCAGCAGTTACACGCGGTTGAACACTGAAGCTTTCTTT.

This clonotype was detected a few times. The V gene is TRBV6-5, the J gene TRBJ2-7; perhaps TRBD1 as D (5 bases). CDR3 size: 15 residues. The germline gives CDR1 MNHEY, CDR2 SVGAGI. The ends were cut back, 6 bases at V and 5 bases at J, with 20 bases in the middle. CDR3 nucleotides: TGTGCCAGCAGACGCATAACTCAGGGTCCCCACGAGCAGTACTTC. Its translation: CASRRITQGPHEQYF.

V is TRBV12-3 or TRBV12-4 and J is TRBJ2-5, with a possible D match to TRBD1 (5 bases). The V and J ends lost 5 bases and 1 base respectively, with 11 bases between them. The CDR3 is 14 amino acids. CDR3 nucleotide sequence: TGTGCCAGCAGTATCGGACATTCCCAAGAGACCCAGTACTTC. This translates into CASSIGHSQETQYF.

This clonotype was counted only a few times. The rearrangement links TRBV5-1 to TRBJ1-2; D is perhaps TRBD1 (6 bases). The V end was cut by 4 bases, the J end by 2 bases, with 15 bases between. This CDR3 has 15 residues. Germline V gene lookup returns CDR1 SGHRS and CDR2 YFSETQ. The CDR3 DNA is TGCGCCAGCAGCCCATCAGGGGACCCAAACTATGGCTACACCTTC. It codes for CASSPSGDPNYGYTF.